Below, 7 T cell receptor beta chains from the same sample are listed, as sequenced in a study of read filtering for tumor transcriptome and immune sequencing. This library used about 400 ng RNA and molecular barcoded adaptors spanning alpha/delta and beta/gamma chains. TCRdb re-called the reads with MiXCR, one entry per CDR3 protein. The sample contains 20,000 to 25,000 distinct CDR3 sequences, around 13% of which appear only once. The specimen was a population of CD138-negative cells sorted from bone marrow. The receptors derive from a donor at least 40 years old with multiple myeloma.

The rearrangement joins TRBV12-3 or TRBV12-4 to TRBJ2-6; 8 bases match TRBD1. The CDR3 sequence is 15 residues long. Trimming at V came to 7 bases and at J to 4 bases, leaving 6 bases not matched to a gene. The CDR3: CASTPGGAGANVLTF. CDR3 DNA: TGTGCCAGCACCCCAGGGGGCGCCGGGGCCAACGTCCTGACTTTC.

This clonotype has more than one count but fewer than ten. The chain carries TRBV29-1 and TRBJ2-2; D is possibly TRBD1 (5 bases). The V end was cut by 4 bases, the J end by 1 base, with 7 bases between. The germline V gene has CDR1 SQVTM and CDR2 ANQGSEA. The CDR3 length is 13 residues. Here the CDR3 reads CSVAQGNTGELFF. The CDR3 bases are TGCAGCGTTGCTCAGGGGAACACCGGGGAGCTGTTTTTT.

This clonotype was seen ten or more times. The chain links TRBV30 to TRBJ1-6; D gene ambiguous. The CDR3 is 14 amino acids. Germline CDR1 is GTSNPN and CDR2 is SVGIG (reference sequence). Trimming took off 0 bases at V and 7 bases at J, with 10 bases between the two ends. The CDR3 sequence is CAWSVSGRNSPLHF. The CDR3 bases are TGTGCCTGGAGTGTATCTGGTCGGAATTCACCCCTCCACTTT.

Many counts were recorded for this clonotype. The chain joins TRBV6-1 to TRBJ2-1, with D hard to call. The CDR3 is made up of 16 amino acids. Germline values: CDR1 MNHNS, CDR2 SASEGT. Trimming removed 6 bases from V and 0 bases from J, with 15 bases in between. CDR3 residues: CASSSNPLGSYNEQFF. The CDR3, as DNA: TGTGCCAGCAGCTCCAATCCCTTGGGCTCCTACAATGAGCAGTTCTTC.

This clonotype was counted a few times. The V gene is TRBV6-6, the J gene TRBJ2-3; 7 bases map to TRBD2. CDR1 and CDR2 (germline): MNHNY, SVGAGI (reference sequence). CDR3 length: 14 amino acids. The V gene end was trimmed by 7 bases and the J gene end by 4 bases; junction bases not matched to a gene: 8. The CDR3 spells CASIMGGSADTQYF. CDR3 DNA: TGTGCCAGCATCATGGGAGGGAGTGCAGATACGCAGTATTTT.

This clonotype has at least ten counts. V usage is TRBV3-1 and J usage is TRBJ2-6; a possible D gene is TRBD2 (6 bases). CDR3 length equals 18 residues. Germline V gives CDR1 LGHDT, CDR2 YNNKEL (reference sequence). Trimming stripped 5 bases from V and 0 bases from J, with 17 bases between. As DNA, the CDR3 is TGTGCCAGCAGCAAGATGGGGGGTACGAGCTCTGGGGCCAACGTCCTGACTTTC. Protein product: CASSKMGGTSSGANVLTF.

This clonotype occurred many times. The V call is TRBV28, the J call TRBJ1-1; D gene ambiguous. The germline V and J ends were trimmed by 3 bases and 1 base, with 18 bases remaining between them. The germline gives CDR1 MDHEN, CDR2 SYDVKM. CDR3 size: 17 residues. CDR3 region: CASSFVVKGGKNTEAFF. The CDR3 bases are TGTGCCAGCAGTTTTGTGGTAAAGGGAGGGAAGAACACTGAAGCTTTCTTT. The entire variable domain, with the rest obtained from reference TRBV28 and TRBJ1-1, is as follows: DVKVTQSSRYLVKRTGEKVFLECVQDMDHENMFWYRQDPGLGLRLIYFSYDVKMKEKGDIPEGYSVSREKKERFSLILESASTNQTSMYLCASSFVVKGGKNTEAFFGQGTRLTVV.